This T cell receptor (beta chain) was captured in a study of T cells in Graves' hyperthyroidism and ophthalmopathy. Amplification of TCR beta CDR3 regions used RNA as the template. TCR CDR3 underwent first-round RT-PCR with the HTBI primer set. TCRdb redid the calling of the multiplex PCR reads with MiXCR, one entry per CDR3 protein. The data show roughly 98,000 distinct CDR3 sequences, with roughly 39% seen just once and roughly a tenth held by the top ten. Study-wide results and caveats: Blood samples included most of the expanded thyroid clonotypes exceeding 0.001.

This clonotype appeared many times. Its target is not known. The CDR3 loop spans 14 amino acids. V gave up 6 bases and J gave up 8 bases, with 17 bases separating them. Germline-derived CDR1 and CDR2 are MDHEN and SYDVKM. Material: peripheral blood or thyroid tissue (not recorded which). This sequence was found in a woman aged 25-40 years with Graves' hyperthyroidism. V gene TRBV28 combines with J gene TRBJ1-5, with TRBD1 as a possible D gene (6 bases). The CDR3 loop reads CASSLRGLVEPQHF. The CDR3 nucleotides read TGTGCCAGCAGCCTCAGGGGACTCGTTGAGCCCCAGCATTTT.